This T cell receptor beta chain was found in a study of response to subunit inactivated influenza vaccine. Study-wide results and limits: Researchers suggested that each seasonal influenza vaccination recruits few new T cells.

Deletions cut 6 bases from V and 0 bases from J, with 17 bases between. Germline values: CDR1 DFQATT, CDR2 SNEGSKA (reference sequence). CDR3 size: 16 residues. In the case of this clonotype: Its antigen is unknown.

TCRdb redid the calling of the RT-PCR reads with MiXCR, one entry per CDR3 protein. The sample carries 450,000 to 600,000 distinct CDR3 sequences, 6.5% to 8% recorded once. The chain combines TRBV20-1 with TRBJ2-2, with no clear D. The material was PBMCs from blood, obtained roughly 24 months after vaccination. This sequence originates from a man between 45 and 75 years old who received an inactivated influenza vaccine. CDR3 sequence (DNA): TGCAGTGCCGGTGGCGGCGGTGCGCCGAACACCGGGGAGCTGTTTTTT. Translation: CSAGGGGAPNTGELFF.